This T cell receptor beta chain came from a study of blood T cell repertoires in COVID-19. For the study at large: Material from acute and convalescent COVID-19 was sourced from the United States, Italy and Spain.

One Seattle source followed patients from active infection through their disease course. How the authors handled the data: Estimation of nucleated cell counts relied on the amplification of reference gene primers. Data came from immunoSEQ multiplex PCR; TCRdb stores just in-frame clones and leaves some out. V and J calls plus clone size are reproduced from that table; the DNA served to infer D and trimming. The sample lists about 56,000 clones; nearly 90% were seen once. Germline loops: CDR1 KGHSH, CDR2 LQKENI. V was clipped by 0 bases and J by 2 bases, with 8 bases between them. The length of the CDR3 is 15 residues.

V usage is TRBV18 and J usage is TRBJ1-3; D is unresolved. The specimen was peripheral blood. This TCR came from an older woman with COVID-19, enrolled during active disease. The CDR3 sequence is CASSPPAQAGNTIYF. In nucleotides, the CDR3 is TGTGCCAGCTCACCACCGGCCCAGGCTGGAAACACCATATATTTT.